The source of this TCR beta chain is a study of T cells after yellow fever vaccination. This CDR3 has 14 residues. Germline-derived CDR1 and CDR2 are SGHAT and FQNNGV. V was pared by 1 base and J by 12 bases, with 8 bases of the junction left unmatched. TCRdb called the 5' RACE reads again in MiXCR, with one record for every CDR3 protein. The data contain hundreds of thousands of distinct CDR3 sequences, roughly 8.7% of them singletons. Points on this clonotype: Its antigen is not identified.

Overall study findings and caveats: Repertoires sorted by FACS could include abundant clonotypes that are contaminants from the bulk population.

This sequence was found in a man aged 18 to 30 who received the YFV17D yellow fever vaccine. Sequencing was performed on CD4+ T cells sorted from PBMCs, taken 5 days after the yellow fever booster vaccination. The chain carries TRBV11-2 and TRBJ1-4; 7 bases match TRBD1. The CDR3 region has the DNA TGTGCCAGCAGCTTAGGCTCAAACAGGGGCCAACTGTTTTTT. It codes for CASSLGSNRGQLFF.